This T cell receptor (beta chain) derives from a study of blood T cell repertoires in COVID-19. The CDR3 length is 15 residues. Per the germline V gene, CDR1 is LGHNA and CDR2 is YNFKEQ. Deletions cut 0 bases from V and 6 bases from J, with 13 bases between. Data came from immunoSEQ multiplex PCR; TCRdb stores just in-frame clones and leaves some out. Among some 110,000 clones listed, 85% to 90% were seen once. The TCR was taken from a man aged 65 to 79 who had recovered from COVID-19. The genes are TRBV4-2 and TRBJ2-3, with D tentatively TRBD1 (5 bases). The specimen was peripheral blood. CDR3 protein: CASSQEPRTGDTQYF. CDR3 nucleotides: TGTGCCAGCAGCCAAGAGCCCCGCACAGGCGATACGCAGTATTTT.